This is a list of T cell receptor beta chains from one sample in a study of CD8 T cells in ankylosing spondylitis. TCRdb fed the 5' RACE reads into MiXCR, producing one record per CDR3 protein. The sample carries roughly 670,000 distinct CDR3 sequences, around 17% recorded once. Sequencing used blood, either unsorted or a sorted T cell fraction (not recorded which). These receptors all stem from a male donor with ankylosing spondylitis. Both conserved end residues are part of each CDR3. A D gene is named only where the DNA matches it firmly. Size tells how often a clone was seen (once, few, many) or the class of an expanded clone, and some rows leave it out.

length,J,size,V,D,CDR3,DNA
14,TRBJ1-6,few,TRBV27,TRBD1,CASSQGAYNSPLHF,TGTGCCAGCAGCCAGGGGGCTTATAATTCACCCCTCCACTTT
17,TRBJ2-2,-,TRBV5-6,TRBD1,CASSLIIGQGKTGELFF,TGTGCCAGCAGCCTGATCATCGGACAGGGAAAGACCGGGGAGCTGTTTTTT
15,TRBJ2-6,-,TRBV29-1,-,CSVEDQGSGANVLTF,TGCAGCGTTGAAGATCAAGGCTCTGGGGCCAACGTCCTGACTTTC
15,TRBJ2-1,-,TRBV20-1,TRBD2,CSARDHDSGGNEQFF,TGCAGTGCTAGAGATCATGATAGCGGGGGTAATGAGCAGTTCTTC
13,TRBJ1-1,-,TRBV2,-,CASSDWGGTEAFF,TGTGCCAGCAGTGACTGGGGAGGGACTGAAGCTTTCTTT
16,TRBJ2-1,few,TRBV20-1,TRBD2,CSARGWTSGAHNEQFF,TGCAGTGCTAGAGGGTGGACTAGCGGGGCCCACAATGAGCAGTTCTTC
15,TRBJ1-1,-,TRBV7-3,-,CASSLSWAVNTEAFF,TGTGCCAGCAGCTTAAGCTGGGCCGTGAACACTGAAGCTTTCTTT
15,TRBJ2-1,many,TRBV20-1,TRBD2,CSASPTSGDYNEQFF,TGCAGTGCATCGCCTACTAGCGGGGACTACAATGAGCAGTTCTTC
16,TRBJ2-3,-,TRBV20-1,-,CSAPGGQITTADTQYF,TGCAGTGCCCCAGGAGGACAAATTACCACCGCAGATACGCAGTATTTT
17,TRBJ2-1,-,TRBV4-1,TRBD2,CASSQATSGDPYNEQFF,TGCGCCAGCAGCCAAGCGACTAGCGGGGACCCCTACAATGAGCAGTTCTTC
15,TRBJ2-5,few,TRBV3-1,-,CASSQGQAEAKTQYF,TGTGCCAGCAGCCAGGGGCAGGCGGAAGCAAAGACCCAGTACTTC
13,TRBJ2-3,-,TRBV20-1,-,CSRPGASTDTQYF,TGCAGTCGACCGGGTGCTAGCACAGATACGCAGTATTTT
15,TRBJ1-1,-,TRBV5-6,TRBD1,CASSSSGTGGRRAFF,TGTGCCAGCAGCTCCTCCGGGACAGGGGGCAGGCGCGCTTTCTTT
15,TRBJ1-4,-,TRBV9,TRBD1,CASSAGTGSLEKLFF,TGTGCCAGCAGCGCAGGGACAGGCAGTTTGGAAAAACTGTTTTTT
16,TRBJ2-7,few,TRBV12-3/TRBV12-4,TRBD1,CASSSRDSPLRDEQYF,TGTGCCAGCAGTTCCCGGGACAGCCCTCTCCGCGACGAGCAGTACTTC
16,TRBJ2-7,-,TRBV7-9,-,CASSPAGGRSSYEQYF,TGTGCCAGCAGCCCGGCCGGGGGGCGAAGCTCCTACGAGCAGTACTTC
14,TRBJ2-1,few,TRBV27,-,CASSSQGLYNEQFF,TGTGCCAGCAGTTCTCAGGGGTTGTACAATGAGCAGTTCTTC
14,TRBJ2-7,-,TRBV6-5,-,CASSYSIPDYEQYF,TGTGCCAGCAGTTACTCAATACCCGACTACGAGCAGTACTTC
13,TRBJ2-2,few,TRBV29-1,-,CSVGRANTGELFF,TGCAGCGTTGGAAGGGCGAACACCGGGGAGCTGTTTTTT
14,TRBJ2-2,few,TRBV3-1,-,CASSHAAPTGELFF,TGTGCCAGCAGCCACGCAGCCCCAACCGGGGAGCTGTTTTTT
18,TRBJ1-1,few,TRBV12-3/TRBV12-4,-,CASSSYGTGIFLNTEAFF,TGTGCCAGCAGTTCCTACGGAACAGGAATTTTCCTGAACACTGAAGCTTTCTTT
11,TRBJ2-7,few,TRBV20-1,TRBD1,CSADRAGEQYF,TGCAGTGCTGACAGGGCAGGGGAGCAGTACTTC
15,TRBJ1-5,many,TRBV4-1,-,CASGISTGSNQPQHF,TGCGCCAGCGGGATATCGACAGGTAGCAATCAGCCCCAGCATTTT
15,TRBJ2-7,few,TRBV30,-,CAWKVGAGVTYEQYF,TGTGCCTGGAAAGTCGGGGCAGGGGTGACCTACGAGCAGTACTTC
14,TRBJ1-5,few,TRBV12-3/TRBV12-4,TRBD1,CASNPGGLGQPQHF,TGTGCCAGCAATCCAGGGGGTCTTGGTCAGCCCCAGCATTTT
16,TRBJ2-1,many,TRBV24-1,TRBD2,CATSDLLSGSLDEQFF,TGTGCCACCAGTGATTTGCTTAGCGGGAGTCTGGATGAGCAGTTCTTC
15,TRBJ1-5,-,TRBV3-1,-,CASSQDLTSNQPQHF,TGTGCCAGCAGCCAAGATCTGACCAGCAATCAGCCCCAGCATTTT
12,TRBJ1-1,-,TRBV20-1,-,CSARARNTEAFF,TGCAGTGCTAGAGCACGGAACACTGAAGCTTTCTTT
14,TRBJ2-2,many,TRBV9,-,CASSVAANTGELFF,TGTGCCAGCAGCGTAGCGGCGAACACCGGGGAGCTGTTTTTT
13,TRBJ2-7,-,TRBV25-1,TRBD2,CASSTPGGAGQYF,TGTGCCAGCAGTACCCCGGGGGGGGCGGGGCAGTACTTC
13,TRBJ2-7,-,TRBV12-3/TRBV12-4,-,CASRPGTMYEQYF,TGTGCCAGCAGACCCGGGACGATGTACGAGCAGTACTTC
15,TRBJ2-1,-,TRBV28,TRBD1,CASSPGGREYNEQFF,TGTGCCAGCAGTCCAGGGGGCCGCGAATACAATGAGCAGTTCTTC
15,TRBJ2-5,-,TRBV7-9,TRBD1,CASSFTGTGIETQYF,TGTGCCAGCAGCTTTACGGGGACAGGGATAGAGACCCAGTACTTC
15,TRBJ1-6,-,TRBV5-6,-,CASSQEARGASPLHF,TGTGCCAGCAGCCAAGAAGCACGGGGGGCCTCACCCCTCCACTTT
16,TRBJ1-5,-,TRBV5-1,-,CASSPGSGGQGQPQHF,TGCGCCAGCAGCCCGGGTTCGGGGGGGCAGGGTCAGCCCCAGCATTTT
12,TRBJ2-5,few,TRBV10-3,-,CAISPRSETQYF,TGTGCCATCAGTCCCCGCTCTGAGACCCAGTACTTC